This T cell receptor beta chain was recovered during a study of cytomegalovirus exposure and HLA in healthy donors. Whole-study context: A previous analysis identified approximately 120 million unique TCR beta sequences derived from approximately 190 million T cells. The study's findings and limits: Roughly uniform depth of sequencing across donors was assumed in presence/absence analyses. It was in a later analysis that TCR association rates were seen to vary by HLA locus, highest for DRB1 and lowest for HLA-C. It was 160 or so TCR beta chains that were listed as cytomegalovirus-associated.

Trimming stripped 1 base from V and 0 bases from J, with 13 bases between. This CDR3 spans 17 amino acids. The germline CDR1 and CDR2 sequences are ENHRY and SYGVKD. The primer mix had 60 Vbeta and 13 Jbeta primers. Clones were read by immunoSEQ multiplex PCR, and TCRdb kept only the in-frame ones, dropping some. The sample records 100,000 or so clones, approximately 82% being singletons. Concerning this clone itself: The antigen remains unidentified.

Sequenced sample: PBMCs. This receptor was taken from a man aged 40-49 years in good health and CMV-seronegative. The chain carries TRBV10-3 and TRBJ2-1; no reliable D call. CDR3: CAISEYGSVSSYNEQFF. CDR3 DNA sequence: TGTGCCATCAGTGAGTACGGGTCGGTGAGCTCCTACAATGAGCAGTTCTTC.